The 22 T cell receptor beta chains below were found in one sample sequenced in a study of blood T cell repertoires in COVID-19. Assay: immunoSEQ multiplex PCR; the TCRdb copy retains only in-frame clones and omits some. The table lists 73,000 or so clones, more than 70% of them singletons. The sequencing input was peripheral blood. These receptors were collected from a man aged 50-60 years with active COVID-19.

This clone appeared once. This CDR3 reads CASSIGRQADTQYF. The DNA of the CDR3 is TGTGCCAGTAGTATAGGCCGACAGGCGGATACGCAGTATTTT. The rearrangement joins TRBV19 to TRBJ2-3; a possible D gene is TRBD1 (6 bases). Trimming took off 1 base at V and 6 bases at J, with 11 bases between the two ends. CDR1 and CDR2 (germline): LNHDA, SQIVND (reference sequence). The length of the CDR3 is 14 residues.

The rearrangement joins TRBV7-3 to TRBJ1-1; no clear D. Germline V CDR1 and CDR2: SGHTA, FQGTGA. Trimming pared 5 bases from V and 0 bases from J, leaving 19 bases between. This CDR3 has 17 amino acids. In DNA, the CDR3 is TGTGCCAGCAGCCCCGCGGTTTTCCAGCAAATGAACACTGAAGCTTTCTTT. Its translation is CASSPAVFQQMNTEAFF.

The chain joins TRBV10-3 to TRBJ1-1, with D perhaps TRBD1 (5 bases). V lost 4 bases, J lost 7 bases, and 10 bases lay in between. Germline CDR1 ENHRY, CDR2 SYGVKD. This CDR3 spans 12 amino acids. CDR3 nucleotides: TGTGCCATCAGTGGGACCGGGGGTGAAGCTTTCTTT. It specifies CAISGTGGEAFF.

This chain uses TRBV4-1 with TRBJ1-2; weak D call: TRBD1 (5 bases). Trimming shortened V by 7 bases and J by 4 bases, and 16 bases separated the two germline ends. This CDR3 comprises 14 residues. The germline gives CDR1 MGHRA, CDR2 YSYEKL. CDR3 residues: CASNIPGTAYGYTF. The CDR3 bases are TGCGCCAGCAACATTCCCGGGACTGCCTATGGCTACACCTTC.

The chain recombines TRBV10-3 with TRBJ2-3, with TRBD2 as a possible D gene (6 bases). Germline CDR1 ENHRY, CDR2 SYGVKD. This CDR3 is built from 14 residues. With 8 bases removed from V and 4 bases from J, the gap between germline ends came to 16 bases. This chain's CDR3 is CAIRRGLDADTQYF. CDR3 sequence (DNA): TGTGCCATCCGACGGGGACTGGACGCAGATACGCAGTATTTT.

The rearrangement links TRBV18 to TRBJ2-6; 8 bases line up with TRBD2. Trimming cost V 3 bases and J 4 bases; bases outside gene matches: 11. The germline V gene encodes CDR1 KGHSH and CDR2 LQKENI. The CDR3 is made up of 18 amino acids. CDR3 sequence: CASSPTSGVVEGANVLTF. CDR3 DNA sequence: TGTGCCAGCTCACCTACTAGCGGAGTGGTTGAAGGGGCCAACGTCCTGACTTTC.

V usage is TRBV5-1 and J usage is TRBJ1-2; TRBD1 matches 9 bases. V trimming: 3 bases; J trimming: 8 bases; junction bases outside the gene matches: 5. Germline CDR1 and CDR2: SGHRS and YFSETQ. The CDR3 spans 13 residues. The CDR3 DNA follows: TGCGCCAGCAGCTGGGACAGGGTGATGGGCTACACCTTC. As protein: CASSWDRVMGYTF. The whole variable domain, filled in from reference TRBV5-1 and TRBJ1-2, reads KAGVTQTPRYLIKTRGQQVTLSCSPISGHRSVSWYQQTPGQGLQFLFEYFSETQRNKGNFPGRFSGRQFSNSRSEMNVSTLELGDSALYLCASSWDRVMGYTFGSGTRLTVV.

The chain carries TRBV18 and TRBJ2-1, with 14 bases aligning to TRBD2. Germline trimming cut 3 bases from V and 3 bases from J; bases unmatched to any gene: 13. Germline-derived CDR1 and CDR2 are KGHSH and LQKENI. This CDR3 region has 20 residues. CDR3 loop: CASSPRLAGGQSTHYNEQFF. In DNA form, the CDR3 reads TGTGCCAGCTCACCTCGACTAGCGGGGGGGCAAAGTACCCACTACAATGAGCAGTTCTTC.

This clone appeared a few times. This chain's CDR3 is CASSRDRTTYGYTF. DNA of the CDR3: TGTGCCAGCAGCCGCGACCGGACTACCTATGGCTACACCTTC. V is TRBV7-3 and J is TRBJ1-2; D call uncertain. V was shortened by 5 bases and J by 4 bases, with 14 bases between the two germline ends. Per the germline V gene, CDR1 is SGHTA and CDR2 is FQGTGA. The CDR3 is 14 amino acids.

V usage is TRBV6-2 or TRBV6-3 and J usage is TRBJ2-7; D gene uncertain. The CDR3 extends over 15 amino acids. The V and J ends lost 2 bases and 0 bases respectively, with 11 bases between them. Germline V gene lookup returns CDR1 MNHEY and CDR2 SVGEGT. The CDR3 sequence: CASSYDWMSSYEQYF. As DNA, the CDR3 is TGTGCCAGCAGTTACGACTGGATGAGCTCCTACGAGCAGTACTTC.

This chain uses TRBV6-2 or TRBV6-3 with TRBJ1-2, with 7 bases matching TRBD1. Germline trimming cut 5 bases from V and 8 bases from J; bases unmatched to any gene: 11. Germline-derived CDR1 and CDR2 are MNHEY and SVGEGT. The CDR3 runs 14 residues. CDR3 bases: TGTGCCAGCAGTAGGGACAGCCCTACGAGAGGCTACACCTTC. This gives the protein CASSRDSPTRGYTF.

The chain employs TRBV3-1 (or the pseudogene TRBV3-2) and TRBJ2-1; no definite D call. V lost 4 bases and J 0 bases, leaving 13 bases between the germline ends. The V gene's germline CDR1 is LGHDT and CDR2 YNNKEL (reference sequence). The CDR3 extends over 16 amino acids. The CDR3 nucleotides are TGTGCCAGCAGCCCGCAAGTGGCCTCCTCCTACAATGAGCAGTTCTTC. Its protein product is CASSPQVASSYNEQFF.

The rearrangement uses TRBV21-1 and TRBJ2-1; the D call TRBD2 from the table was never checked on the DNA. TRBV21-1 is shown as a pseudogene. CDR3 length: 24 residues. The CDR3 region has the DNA TGTGCCAGCAGCAAAGGGTGGGGGGATACCACGGACCGGACTAGCGGGAGATCTTACAATGAGCAGTTCTTC. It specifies CASSKGWGDTTDRTSGRSYNEQFF.

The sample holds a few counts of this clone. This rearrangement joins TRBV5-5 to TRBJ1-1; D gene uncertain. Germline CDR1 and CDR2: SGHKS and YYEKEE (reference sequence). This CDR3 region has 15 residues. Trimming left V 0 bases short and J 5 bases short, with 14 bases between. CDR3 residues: CASSLESVGRTEAFF. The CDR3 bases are TGTGCCAGCAGCTTGGAAAGTGTAGGGAGGACTGAAGCTTTCTTT.

The CDR3: CASSLMEGDETQYF. The CDR3 nucleotides read TGCGCCAGCAGCCTCATGGAGGGCGACGAGACCCAGTACTTC. The rearrangement uses TRBV5-1 and TRBJ2-5; tentatively, D is TRBD2 (6 bases). This CDR3 region has 14 residues. Between the trimmed V and J ends, which lost 4 bases and 5 bases, there was a span of 15 bases. The germline CDR1 and CDR2 sequences are SGHRS and YFSETQ. The full variable domain, with the rest looked up from reference TRBV5-1 and TRBJ2-5, is KAGVTQTPRYLIKTRGQQVTLSCSPISGHRSVSWYQQTPGQGLQFLFEYFSETQRNKGNFPGRFSGRQFSNSRSEMNVSTLELGDSALYLCASSLMEGDETQYFGPGTRLLVL.

CDR3 nucleotides: TGCGCCAGCAGCCTAGCTGATTACTCTGGGGCCAACGTCCTGACTTTC. Protein sequence: CASSLADYSGANVLTF. The genes are TRBV5-1 and TRBJ2-6; weak D call: TRBD2 (5 bases). Germline V lookup: CDR1 SGHRS, CDR2 YFSETQ. There are 16 residues in the CDR3. V was shortened by 4 bases and J by 0 bases, with 11 bases between the two germline ends.

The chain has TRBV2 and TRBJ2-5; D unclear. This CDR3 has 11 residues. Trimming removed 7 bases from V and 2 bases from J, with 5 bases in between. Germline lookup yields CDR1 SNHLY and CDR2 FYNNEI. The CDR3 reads CASTLQETQYF. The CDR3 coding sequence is TGTGCCAGCACCTTACAAGAGACCCAGTACTTC.

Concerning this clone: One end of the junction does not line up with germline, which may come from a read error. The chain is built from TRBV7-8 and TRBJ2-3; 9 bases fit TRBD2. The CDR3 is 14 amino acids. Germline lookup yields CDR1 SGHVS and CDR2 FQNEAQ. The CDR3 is CASSVAGATDTQYF. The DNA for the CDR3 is TGTGCCAGCAGCGTAGCGGGAGCGACAGATACGCAGTATTTT.

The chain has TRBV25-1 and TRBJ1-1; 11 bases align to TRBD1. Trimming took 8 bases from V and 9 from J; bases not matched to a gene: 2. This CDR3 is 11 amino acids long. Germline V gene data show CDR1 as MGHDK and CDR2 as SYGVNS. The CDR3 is CASGTGGKAFF. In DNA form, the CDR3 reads TGTGCCAGCGGGACAGGGGGTAAAGCTTTCTTT.

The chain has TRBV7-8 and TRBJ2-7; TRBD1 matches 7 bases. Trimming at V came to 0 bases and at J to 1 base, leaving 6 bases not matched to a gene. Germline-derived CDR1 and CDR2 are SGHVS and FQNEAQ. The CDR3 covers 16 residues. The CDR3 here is CASSLAPGQRSYEQYF. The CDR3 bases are TGTGCCAGCAGCTTAGCCCCGGGACAGCGATCCTACGAGCAGTACTTC. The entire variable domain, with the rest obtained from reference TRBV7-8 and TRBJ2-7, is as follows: GAGVSQSPRYKVAKRGQDVALRCDPISGHVSLFWYQQALGQGPEFLTYFQNEAQLDKSGLPSDRFFAERPEGSVSTLKIQRTQQEDSAVYLCASSLAPGQRSYEQYFGPGTRLTVT.

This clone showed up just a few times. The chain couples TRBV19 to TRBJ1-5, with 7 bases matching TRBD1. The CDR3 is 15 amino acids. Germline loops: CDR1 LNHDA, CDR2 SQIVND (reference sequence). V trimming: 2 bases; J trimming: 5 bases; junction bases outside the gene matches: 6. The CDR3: CASSINGDRDQPQHF. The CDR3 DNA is TGTGCCAGTAGTATAAACGGGGACAGAGATCAGCCCCAGCATTTT. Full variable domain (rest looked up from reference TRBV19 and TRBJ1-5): DGGITQSPKYLFRKEGQNVTLSCEQNLNHDAMYWYRQDPGQGLRLIYYSQIVNDFQKGDIAEGYSVSREKKESFPLTVTSAQKNPTAFYLCASSINGDRDQPQHFGDGTRLSIL.

The CDR3 DNA follows: TGTGCCAGCAGCCGCGACAGGTGGGTGGACTATGGCTACACCTTC. Amino acids: CASSRDRWVDYGYTF. The chain joins TRBV3-1 (or the pseudogene TRBV3-2) to TRBJ1-2; D perhaps matches TRBD1 (6 bases). The CDR3 totals 15 residues. CDR1 is LGHDT, CDR2 YNNKEL, per germline (reference sequence). Trimming took 4 bases from V and 3 from J, leaving 15 bases between them.